This T cell receptor (beta chain) stems from a study of Ad26.COV2.S vaccination and SARS-CoV-2 variants. About the research overall: Into the muscle, Ad26.COV2.S was dosed once or twice, 56 days apart.

Study-level findings and limits: People who got the vaccine had more spike-specific TCR breadth than people who got placebo. It is possible that the TCR breadth and depth analyses underestimated the total T cell responses. Comparability of non-spike TCR breadth was observed across vaccine and placebo recipients.

Libraries were prepared by immunoSEQ multiplex PCR; TCRdb keeps only in-frame clonotypes and omits some of them. The sample has about 400,000 clones; approximately 89% are singletons. For this clone: What it binds is not known.

Treatment in this sample: 19 received Ad26.COV2.S at low or high dose, single or two shots; about 5 received placebo; per-sample allocation not given. The samples were gathered on day 63 after the first injection of vaccine or placebo. The CDR3 sequence is 12 residues long. V shed 9 bases, J shed 8 bases, and the junction held 5 bases outside the gene matches. Germline values: CDR1 LNHDA, CDR2 SQIVND (reference sequence). The sequence was collected from a person aged 18-60 years who received the Ad26.COV2.S COVID-19 vaccine or a placebo. The chain is built from TRBV19 and TRBJ2-1; 9 bases are shared with TRBD2. Specimen: peripheral blood, collected in a trial of Ad26.COV2.S vaccine versus placebo. In DNA, the CDR3 is TGTGCCAGCCGCGGGAGGGCGTATGAGCAGTTCTTC. Encoded protein: CASRGRAYEQFF.